Only a few counts were recorded for the clone carrying this T cell receptor (beta chain). Trimming took off 4 bases at V and 3 bases at J, with 15 bases between the two ends. CDR1 and CDR2 from the germline V gene are SGHRS and YFSETQ. This CDR3 has 15 amino acids. The authors ran a second PCR of 7 to 11 cycles using a sample-barcoded 5' primer and a J-beta primer mix. TCRdb reanalysed the 5' RACE reads using MiXCR and keeps one entry per CDR3 protein. Among 800,000 to 950,000 distinct CDR3 sequences listed, around 46% were seen once. The data belong to a study of blood T cells in healthy people across ages.

The V and J genes are TRBV5-1 and TRBJ2-3; D uncertain. Sequenced material: blood. This TCR was sampled from a man aged 30 to 45 in good health. CDR3 in DNA: TGCGCCAGCAGCATGGGTCCCCCGAGGACAGATACGCAGTATTTT. Amino acids: CASSMGPPRTDTQYF. Supplemented by reference TRBV5-1 and TRBJ2-3, the full variable domain reads KAGVTQTPRYLIKTRGQQVTLSCSPISGHRSVSWYQQTPGQGLQFLFEYFSETQRNKGNFPGRFSGRQFSNSRSEMNVSTLELGDSALYLCASSMGPPRTDTQYFGPGTRLTVL.